This TCR beta chain was captured in a study of T cell repertoires in ileal Crohn's disease. The overall study: Patients had a median approximately 7.5-year disease duration, and roughly 40% were active smokers.

TCRB immunosequencing input was roughly 500 nanograms of biopsy DNA per sample. Only in-frame clones appear in the TCRdb table, and some are missing; sequencing was by immunoSEQ multiplex PCR. This sample has approximately 30,000 clones, with around three quarters found just once. The clonotype was recovered from an adult with Crohn's disease. Source material: ileal tissue.

CDR3 region: CASSSSGTGLNQPQHF. DNA for the CDR3: TGTGCCAGCAGTTCTTCCGGGACAGGTTTAAATCAGCCCCAGCATTTT. V gene TRBV6-6 combines with J gene TRBJ1-5; 8 bases agree with TRBD1. V lost 4 bases to trimming and J lost 4 bases; unmatched junction nucleotides: 9. The germline CDR1 and CDR2 sequences are MNHNY and SVGAGI (reference sequence). This CDR3 region has 16 residues.